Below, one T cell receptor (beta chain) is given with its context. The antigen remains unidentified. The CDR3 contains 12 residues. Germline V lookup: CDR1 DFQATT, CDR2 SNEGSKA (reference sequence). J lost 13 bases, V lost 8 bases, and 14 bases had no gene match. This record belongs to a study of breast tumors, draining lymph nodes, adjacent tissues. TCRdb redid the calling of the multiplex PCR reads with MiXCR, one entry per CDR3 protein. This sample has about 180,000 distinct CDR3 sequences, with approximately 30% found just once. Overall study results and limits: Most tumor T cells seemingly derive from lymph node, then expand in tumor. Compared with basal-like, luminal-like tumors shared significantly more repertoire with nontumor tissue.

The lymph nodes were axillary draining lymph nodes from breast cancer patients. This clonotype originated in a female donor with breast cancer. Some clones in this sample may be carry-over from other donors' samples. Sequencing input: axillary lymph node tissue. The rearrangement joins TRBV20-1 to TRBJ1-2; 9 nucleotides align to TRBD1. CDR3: CSLDRGKYGPTF. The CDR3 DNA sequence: TGCAGTCTCGACAGGGGGAAGTATGGCCCCACCTTC.